This note documents a single T cell receptor (beta chain) sequence. Its antigen is still unknown. The data were produced by immunoSEQ multiplex PCR, yet TCRdb's version contains in-frame clones alone and is incomplete. Among 250,000 to 400,000 clones listed, roughly 88% were seen once. This sample is part of a study of cytomegalovirus exposure and HLA in healthy donors. The validation cohort, a group of over a hundred subjects, included the donors and was separate from the approximately 660-subject first cohort. In germline, CDR1 is MNHEY, CDR2 SVGAGI. J gave up 3 bases and V 6 bases, and 5 bases lay outside the gene matches. The CDR3 length is 15 residues. Broader study findings: Cytomegalovirus-associated status was assigned to approximately 160 TCR beta chains. The CMV antigen specificity of a few CMV-associated chains was confirmed through in vitro analysis.

The rearrangement links TRBV6-5 to TRBJ2-2; 9 nucleotides agree with TRBD1. The sequence was collected from a man between 25 and 39 years old in good health and CMV-seronegative. The sequenced sample consisted of PBMCs. The CDR3 DNA reads as TGTGCCAGCAGATCCGGGACAGGGTACACCGGGGAGCTGTTTTTT. Its protein is CASRSGTGYTGELFF.